Below, 9 T cell receptor beta chains from the same sample are listed, as sequenced in a study of blood T cell repertoires in COVID-19. Some clones are missing from TCRdb's copy, which holds only in-frame ones; the method was immunoSEQ multiplex PCR. The sample records roughly 250,000 clones, over 75% being singletons. The sequencing input was peripheral blood. The receptors here all came from a human donor with COVID-19, enrolled during active disease. The donor label of this sample is uncertain.

The chain links TRBV11-2 to TRBJ1-5; D not certain. The germline V gene encodes CDR1 SGHAT and CDR2 FQNNGV. Trimming removed 0 bases at V and 6 bases at J, with 15 bases between. This CDR3 region has 16 residues. The CDR3 DNA follows: TGTGCCAGCAGCTTAGATCAACATGTGGGGAGTCAGCCCCAGCATTTT. Its translation is CASSLDQHVGSQPQHF.

The V call is TRBV11-2, the J call TRBJ2-7; D might be TRBD1 (6 bases). The CDR3 loop spans 14 amino acids. Trimming shortened V by 3 bases and J by 0 bases, and 9 bases separated the two germline ends. Germline CDR1 and CDR2: SGHAT and FQNNGV. CDR3 DNA sequence: TGTGCCAGCAGCTTCGGGACATTCTCCTACGAGCAGTACTTC. It yields the protein CASSFGTFSYEQYF.

This chain connects TRBV19 to TRBJ1-1, with a tentative D call TRBD1 (6 bases). V was cut by 3 bases and J by 4 bases, with 12 bases left in between. This CDR3 region has 14 residues. CDR1 is LNHDA, CDR2 SQIVND, per germline (reference sequence). The CDR3: CASSMETGRTEAFF. Here the CDR3 DNA reads TGTGCCAGTAGTATGGAAACAGGGCGCACTGAAGCTTTCTTT.

This chain uses TRBV4-3 with TRBJ1-4, with TRBD1 as a possible D gene (6 bases). V was clipped by 1 base and J by 7 bases, with 13 bases between them. This CDR3 has 15 residues. CDR1 and CDR2 from the germline V gene are LGHNA and YSLEER. The CDR3 region is CASSQGHRAGEKLFF. The CDR3 DNA is TGCGCCAGCAGCCAAGGACACAGGGCGGGTGAAAAACTGTTTTTT.

The CDR3 DNA sequence: TGTGCCTGGAGTGCCCGGTGGACTGAAGCTTTCTTT. It specifies CAWSARWTEAFF. The chain uses TRBV30 and TRBJ1-1; D is uncertain. Germline CDR1 is GTSNPN and CDR2 is SVGIG (reference sequence). The V and J ends lost 1 base and 5 bases respectively, with 8 bases between them. The CDR3 is 12 amino acids.

This sequence joins TRBV6-2 or TRBV6-3 and TRBJ1-1; D possibly corresponds to TRBD1 (6 bases). Trimming cost V 5 bases and J 0 bases, with 13 bases left between them. The CDR3 is 15 amino acids. From germline, CDR1 is MNHEY and CDR2 SVGEGT. CDR3 region: CASSNPGALNTEAFF. The CDR3 DNA reads as TGTGCCAGCAGTAACCCAGGGGCCCTGAACACTGAAGCTTTCTTT.

The CDR3 DNA is TGTGCCAGCAGCTTAAGTTTGGGGGCTGGCTATGGCTACACCTTC. As protein: CASSLSLGAGYGYTF. The V gene is TRBV7-3, the J gene TRBJ1-2, with a possible D match to TRBD1 (6 bases). CDR3 size: 15 residues. Trimming removed 1 base from V and 4 bases from J, with 13 bases in between. Germline V gene lookup returns CDR1 SGHTA and CDR2 FQGTGA.

This chain connects TRBV30 to TRBJ2-5; TRBD1 matches 10 bases. From germline, CDR1 is GTSNPN and CDR2 SVGIG (reference sequence). Trimming removed 0 bases from V and 0 bases from J; junction bases left unmatched: 4. The CDR3 totals 16 residues. CDR3 nucleotides: TGTGCCTGGAGTGTGACAGGGGGCGAGTACCAAGAGACCCAGTACTTC. This translates into CAWSVTGGEYQETQYF.

The CDR3 loop is CAISWTVDEKLFF. DNA for the CDR3: TGTGCCATCAGCTGGACAGTCGACGAAAAACTGTTTTTT. V gene TRBV10-3 combines with J gene TRBJ1-4; a possible D gene is TRBD1 (6 bases). The V end was cut by 6 bases, the J end by 8 bases, with 13 bases between. The length of the CDR3 is 13 residues. Germline V gives CDR1 ENHRY, CDR2 SYGVKD.